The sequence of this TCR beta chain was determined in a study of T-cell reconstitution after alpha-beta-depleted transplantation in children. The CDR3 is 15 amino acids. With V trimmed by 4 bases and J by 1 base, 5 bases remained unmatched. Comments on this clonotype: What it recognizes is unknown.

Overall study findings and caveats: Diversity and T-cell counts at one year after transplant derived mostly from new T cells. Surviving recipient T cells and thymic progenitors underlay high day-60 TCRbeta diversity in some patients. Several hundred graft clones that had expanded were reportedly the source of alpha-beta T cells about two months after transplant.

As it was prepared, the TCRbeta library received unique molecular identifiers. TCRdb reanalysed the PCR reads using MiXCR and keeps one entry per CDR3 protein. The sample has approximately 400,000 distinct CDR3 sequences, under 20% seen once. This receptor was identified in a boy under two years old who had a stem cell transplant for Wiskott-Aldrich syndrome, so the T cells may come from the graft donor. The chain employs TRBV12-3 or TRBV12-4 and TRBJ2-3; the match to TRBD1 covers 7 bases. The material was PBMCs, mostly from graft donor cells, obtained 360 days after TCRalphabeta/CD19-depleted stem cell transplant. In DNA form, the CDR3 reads TGTGCCAGCAGTTACAGGGGAATTGGCACAGATACGCAGTATTTT. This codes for CASSYRGIGTDTQYF.